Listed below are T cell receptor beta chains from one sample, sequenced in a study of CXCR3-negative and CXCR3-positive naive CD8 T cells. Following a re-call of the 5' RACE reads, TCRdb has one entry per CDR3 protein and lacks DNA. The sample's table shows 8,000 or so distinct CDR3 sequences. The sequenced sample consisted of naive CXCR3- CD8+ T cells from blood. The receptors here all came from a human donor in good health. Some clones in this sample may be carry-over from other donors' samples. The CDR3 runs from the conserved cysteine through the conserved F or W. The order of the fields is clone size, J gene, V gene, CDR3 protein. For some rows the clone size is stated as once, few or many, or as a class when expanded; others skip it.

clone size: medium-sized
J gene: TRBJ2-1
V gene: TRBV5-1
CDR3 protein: CASSLSSGSNEQFF

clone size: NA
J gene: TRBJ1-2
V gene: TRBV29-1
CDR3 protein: CSVEPNILVYGYTF

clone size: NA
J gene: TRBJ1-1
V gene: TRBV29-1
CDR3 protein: CSVQGGTEAFF

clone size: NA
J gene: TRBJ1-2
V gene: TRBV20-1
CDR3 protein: CSAATGQGYYGYTF

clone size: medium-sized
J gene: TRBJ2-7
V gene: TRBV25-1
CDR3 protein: CASSESPDEQYF

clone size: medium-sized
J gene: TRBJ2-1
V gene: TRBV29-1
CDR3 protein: CSVEARLGTGVF

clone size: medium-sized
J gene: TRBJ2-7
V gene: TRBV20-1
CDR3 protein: CSARDFREGLYEQYF

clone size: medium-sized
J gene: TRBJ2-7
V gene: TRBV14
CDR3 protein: CASSQSGTRLYEQYF

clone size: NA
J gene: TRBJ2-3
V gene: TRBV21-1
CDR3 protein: CASSKSRGRPDTQYF

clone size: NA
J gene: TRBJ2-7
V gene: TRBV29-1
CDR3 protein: CSARSGRAGNEQYF

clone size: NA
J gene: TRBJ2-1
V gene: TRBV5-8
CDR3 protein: CASSAMGYRFREQFF

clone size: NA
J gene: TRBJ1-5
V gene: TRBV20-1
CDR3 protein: CSATDLSNQPQHF

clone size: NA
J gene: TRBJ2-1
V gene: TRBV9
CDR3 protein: CASSVEATYNEQFF

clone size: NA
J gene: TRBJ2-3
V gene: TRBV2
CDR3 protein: CASTMTSGRTDTQYF

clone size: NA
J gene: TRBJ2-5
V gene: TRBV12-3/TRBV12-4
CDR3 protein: CASRLDSEETQYF

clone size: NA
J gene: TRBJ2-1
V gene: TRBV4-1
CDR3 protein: CASSQPIGLAGDLEQFF

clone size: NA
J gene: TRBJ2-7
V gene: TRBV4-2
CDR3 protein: CASSQEYIYEQYF

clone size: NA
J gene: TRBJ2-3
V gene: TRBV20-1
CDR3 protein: CSAIEGAAGGPGSDTQYF

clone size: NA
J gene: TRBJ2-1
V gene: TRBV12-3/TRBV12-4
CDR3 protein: CASTLVEDLHEQFF

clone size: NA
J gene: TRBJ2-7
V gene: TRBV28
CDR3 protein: CASSHRTRTPYEQYF

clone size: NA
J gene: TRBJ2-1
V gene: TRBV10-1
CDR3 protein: CASSEGTDFYNEQFF

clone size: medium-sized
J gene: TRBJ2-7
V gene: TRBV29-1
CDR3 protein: CSVEVRNYEQYF

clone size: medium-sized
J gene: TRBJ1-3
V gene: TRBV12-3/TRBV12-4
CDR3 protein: CASRRTESGNTIYF